This TCR beta chain is from a study of human T cells and chemical hapten exposure. The study, taken as a whole, reports: The study found expanded TCRs formed significantly more large CDR3 similarity clusters than controls.

Time point reported: patch test 2, 6 weeks after DPC sensitization. Treatment: therapeutic diphenylcyclopropenone sensitization with weekly scalp DPC. This clonotype was counted ten times or more. Its antigen remains unknown. The CDR3 extends over 17 amino acids. V was pared by 8 bases and J by 1 base, with 26 bases between. The germline CDR1 and CDR2 sequences are DFQATT and SNEGSKA (reference sequence). Library preparation tagged each individual cDNA molecule with a unique molecular identifier. TCRdb independently ran MiXCR on the RACE reads; one entry per CDR3 protein. The sample lists approximately 84,000 distinct CDR3 sequences, 10% occurring once.

The source is a woman aged 30 to 39 with alopecia areata. Some clones in this sample may be carry-over from other donors' samples. Sequencing was performed on whole blood, taken in connection with sensitization to the hapten diphenylcyclopropenone (DPC). The chain joins TRBV20-1 to TRBJ2-5; the D is unclear. This CDR3 reads CSSPAVPVTRSQETQYF. CDR3 sequence (DNA): TGCAGTAGCCCAGCCGTTCCCGTGACCCGGTCCCAAGAGACCCAGTACTTC.